This T cell receptor (beta chain) was obtained from a study of identical twins. Study-wide findings and caveats: Potential partial confounding of zero-insertion analyses by invariant MAIT and iNKT cells was noted.

Trimming left V 4 bases short and J 7 bases short, with 18 bases between. Germline CDR1 KGHDR, CDR2 SFDVKD. The CDR3 loop spans 16 amino acids. This clonotype was detected only a few times. Its antigen is still unknown. With template switching, a universal primer site was added, and the cDNA carried unique molecular identifiers. TCRdb redid the calling of the 5' RACE reads with MiXCR, one entry per CDR3 protein. Of hundreds of thousands of distinct CDR3 sequences in the sample, roughly 7.2% were seen once. This same sample was also part of a study on yellow fever vaccine responses in identical twins.

The rearrangement joins TRBV24-1 to TRBJ2-2; perhaps TRBD1 as D (6 bases). This sequence was found in a woman aged 18-29 years in good health. Sequencing was carried out using PBMCs. For the CDR3, the DNA is TGTGCCACCAGTGACCCCCTAGGGGGTAAGAACGGGGAGCTGTTTTTT. This gives the protein CATSDPLGGKNGELFF.